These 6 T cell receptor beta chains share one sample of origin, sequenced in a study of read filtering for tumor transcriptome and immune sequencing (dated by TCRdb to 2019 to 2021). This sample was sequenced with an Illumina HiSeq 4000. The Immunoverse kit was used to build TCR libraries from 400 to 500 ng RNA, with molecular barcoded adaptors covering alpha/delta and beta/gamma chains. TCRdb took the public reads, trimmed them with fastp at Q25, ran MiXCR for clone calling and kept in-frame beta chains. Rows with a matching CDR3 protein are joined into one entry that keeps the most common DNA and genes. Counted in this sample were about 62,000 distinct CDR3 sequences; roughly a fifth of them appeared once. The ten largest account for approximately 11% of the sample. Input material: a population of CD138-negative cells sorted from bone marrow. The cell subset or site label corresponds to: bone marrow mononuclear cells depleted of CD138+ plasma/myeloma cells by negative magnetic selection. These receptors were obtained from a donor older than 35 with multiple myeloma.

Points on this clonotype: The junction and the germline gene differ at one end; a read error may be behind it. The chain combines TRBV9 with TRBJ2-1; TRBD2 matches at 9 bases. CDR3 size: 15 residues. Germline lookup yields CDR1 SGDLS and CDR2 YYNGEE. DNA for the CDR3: TGTGCAAGCGGGAGACCTAGCGGGAACTACATTGAGCAGTTCTTC. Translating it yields CASGRPSGNYIEQFF.

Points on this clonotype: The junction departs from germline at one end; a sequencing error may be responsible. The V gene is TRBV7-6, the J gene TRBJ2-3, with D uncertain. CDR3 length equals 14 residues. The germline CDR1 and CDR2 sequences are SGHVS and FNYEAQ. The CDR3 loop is CASNLGSATDTQYF. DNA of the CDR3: TGTGCCAGCAACTTAGGGTCAGCCACAGATACGCAGTATTTT.

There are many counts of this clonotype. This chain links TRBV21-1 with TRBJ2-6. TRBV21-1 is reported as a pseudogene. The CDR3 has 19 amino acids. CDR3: CASSKDGSDGSSGANVLTF. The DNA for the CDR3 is TGTGCCAGCAGCAAAGACGGGTCGGACGGTTCCTCTGGGGCCAACGTCCTGACTTTC.

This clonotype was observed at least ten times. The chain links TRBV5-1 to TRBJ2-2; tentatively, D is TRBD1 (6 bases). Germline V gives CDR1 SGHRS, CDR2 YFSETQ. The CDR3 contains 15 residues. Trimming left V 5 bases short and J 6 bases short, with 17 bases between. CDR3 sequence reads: CASSMDRGPPGELFF. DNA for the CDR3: TGCGCCAGCAGTATGGACAGAGGGCCGCCCGGGGAGCTGTTTTTT.

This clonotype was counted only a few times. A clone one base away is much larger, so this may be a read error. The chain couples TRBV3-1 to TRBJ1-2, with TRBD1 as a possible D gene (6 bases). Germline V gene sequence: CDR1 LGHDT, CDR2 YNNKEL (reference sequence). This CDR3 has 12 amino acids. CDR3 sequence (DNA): TGTGCCAGCAGCCTACAGGGCTTTGGCTGCACCTTC. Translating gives CASSLQGFGCTF. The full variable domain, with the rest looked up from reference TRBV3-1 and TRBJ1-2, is DTAVSQTPKYLVTQMGNDKSIKCEQNLGHDTMYWYKQDSKKFLKIMFSYNNKELIINETVPNRFSPKSPDKAHLNLHINSLELGDSAVYFCASSLQGFGCTFGSGTRLTVV.

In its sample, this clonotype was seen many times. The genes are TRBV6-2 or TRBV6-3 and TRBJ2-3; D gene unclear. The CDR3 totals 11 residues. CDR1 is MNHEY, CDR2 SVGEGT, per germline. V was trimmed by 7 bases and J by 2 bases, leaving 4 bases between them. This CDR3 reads CASTYTDTQYF. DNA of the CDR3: TGTGCCAGCACCTACACAGATACGCAGTATTTT.